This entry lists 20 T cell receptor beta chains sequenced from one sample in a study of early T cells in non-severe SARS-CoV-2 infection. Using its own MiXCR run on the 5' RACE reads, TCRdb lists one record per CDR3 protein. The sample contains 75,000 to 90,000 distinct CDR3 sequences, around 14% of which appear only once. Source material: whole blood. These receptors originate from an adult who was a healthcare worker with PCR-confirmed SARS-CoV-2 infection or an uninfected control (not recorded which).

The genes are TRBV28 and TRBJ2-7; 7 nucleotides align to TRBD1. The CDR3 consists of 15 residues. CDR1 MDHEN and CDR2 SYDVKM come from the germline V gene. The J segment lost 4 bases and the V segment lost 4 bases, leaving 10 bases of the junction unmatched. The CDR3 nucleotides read TGTGCCAGCAGTTCAACAGGGGTCGCTTTGTACGAGCAGTACTTC. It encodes CASSSTGVALYEQYF.

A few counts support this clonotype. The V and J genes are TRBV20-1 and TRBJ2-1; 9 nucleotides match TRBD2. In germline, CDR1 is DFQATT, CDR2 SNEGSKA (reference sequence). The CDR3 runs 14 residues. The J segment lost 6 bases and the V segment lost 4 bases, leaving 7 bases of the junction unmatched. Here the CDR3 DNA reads TGCAGTGCTACCCCGGGACTAGCATTCAATGAGCAGTTCTTC. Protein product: CSATPGLAFNEQFF.

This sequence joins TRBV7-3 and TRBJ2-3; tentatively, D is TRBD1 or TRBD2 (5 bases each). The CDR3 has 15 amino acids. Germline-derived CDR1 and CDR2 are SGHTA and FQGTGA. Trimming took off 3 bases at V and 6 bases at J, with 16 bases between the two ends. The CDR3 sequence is CASSFGTARRDTQYF. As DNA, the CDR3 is TGTGCCAGCAGCTTCGGGACGGCTAGGCGGGATACGCAGTATTTT.

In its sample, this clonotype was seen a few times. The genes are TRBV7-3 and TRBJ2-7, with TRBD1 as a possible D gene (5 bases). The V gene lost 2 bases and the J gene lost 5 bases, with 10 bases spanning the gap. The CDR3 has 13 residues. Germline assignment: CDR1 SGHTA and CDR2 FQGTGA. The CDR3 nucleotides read TGTGCCAGCAGCTTATCTGTAGGGGACGAGCAGTACTTC. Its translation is CASSLSVGDEQYF.

In DNA, the CDR3 is TGCAGTGCTTGCGACCGTACCGAGGCTTCCTCTGGGGCCAACGTCCTGACTTTC. Amino acids: CSACDRTEASSGANVLTF. The V gene is TRBV20-1, the J gene TRBJ2-6; D ambiguous. The CDR3 totals 18 residues. Trimming left V 5 bases short and J 0 bases short, with 20 bases between. Germline-derived CDR1 and CDR2 are DFQATT and SNEGSKA (reference sequence).

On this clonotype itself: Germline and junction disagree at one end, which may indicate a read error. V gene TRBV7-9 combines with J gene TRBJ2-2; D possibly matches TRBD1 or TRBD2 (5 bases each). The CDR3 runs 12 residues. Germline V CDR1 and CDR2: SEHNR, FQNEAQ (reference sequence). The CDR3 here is CASSTPVGELYF. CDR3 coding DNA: TGTGCCAGCAGCACGCCCGTAGGGGAGCTGTATTTT.

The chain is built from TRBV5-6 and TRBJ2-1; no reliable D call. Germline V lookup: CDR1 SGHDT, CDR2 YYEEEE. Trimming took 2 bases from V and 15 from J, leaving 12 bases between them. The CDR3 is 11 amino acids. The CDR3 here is CASSFGPLSFF. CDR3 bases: TGTGCCAGCAGCTTCGGACCCCTCTCGTTCTTC. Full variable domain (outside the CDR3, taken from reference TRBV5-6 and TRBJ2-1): DAGVTQSPTHLIKTRGQQVTLRCSPKSGHDTVSWYQQALGQGPQFIFQYYEEEERQRGNFPDRFSGHQFPNYSSELNVNALLLGDSALYLCASSFGPLSFFGPGTRLTVL.

The CDR3, as DNA: TGCGCCAGCAGCCAAGATCAGGGATCACCCCTCCACTTT. Amino acids: CASSQDQGSPLHF. The V gene is TRBV4-1, the J gene TRBJ1-6; D is perhaps TRBD1 (5 bases). The CDR3 consists of 13 residues. Per germline, CDR1 MGHRA and CDR2 YSYEKL. V dropped 0 bases and J dropped 10 bases, with 7 bases sitting between them.

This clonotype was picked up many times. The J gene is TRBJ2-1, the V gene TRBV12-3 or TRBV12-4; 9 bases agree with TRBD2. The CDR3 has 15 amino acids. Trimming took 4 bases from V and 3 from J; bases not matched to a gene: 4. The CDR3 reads CASSSGLALYNEQFF. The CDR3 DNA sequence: TGTGCCAGCAGTTCTGGACTAGCGCTCTACAATGAGCAGTTCTTC.

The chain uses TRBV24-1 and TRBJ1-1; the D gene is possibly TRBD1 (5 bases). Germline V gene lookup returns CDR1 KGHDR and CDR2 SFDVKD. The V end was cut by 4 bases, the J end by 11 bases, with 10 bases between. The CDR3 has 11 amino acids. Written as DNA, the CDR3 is TGTGCCACCAGTGACGGGACGCGGGCTTTCTTT. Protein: CATSDGTRAFF.

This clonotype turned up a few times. Written as DNA, the CDR3 is TGCAGTGCTAGGGGCGGGGGAAGCTCCTACAATGAGCAGTTCTTC. Its translation: CSARGGGSSYNEQFF. The rearrangement links TRBV20-1 to TRBJ2-1; TRBD2 agrees at 7 bases. V gave up 3 bases and J gave up 0 bases; unmatched junction bases: 5. This CDR3 spans 15 amino acids. Germline V lookup: CDR1 DFQATT, CDR2 SNEGSKA (reference sequence).

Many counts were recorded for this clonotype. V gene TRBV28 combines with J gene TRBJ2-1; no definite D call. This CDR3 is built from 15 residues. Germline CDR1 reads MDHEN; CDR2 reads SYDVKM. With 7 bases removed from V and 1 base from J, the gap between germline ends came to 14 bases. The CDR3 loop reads CASKGQRGSYNEQFF. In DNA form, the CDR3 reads TGTGCCAGCAAGGGTCAGCGAGGTTCCTACAATGAGCAGTTCTTC.

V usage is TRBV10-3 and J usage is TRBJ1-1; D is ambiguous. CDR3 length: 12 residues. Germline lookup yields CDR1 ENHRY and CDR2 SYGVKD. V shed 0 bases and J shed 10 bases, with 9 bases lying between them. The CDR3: CAISESTSRAFF. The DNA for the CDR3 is TGTGCCATCAGTGAGTCGACCTCTCGAGCTTTCTTT.

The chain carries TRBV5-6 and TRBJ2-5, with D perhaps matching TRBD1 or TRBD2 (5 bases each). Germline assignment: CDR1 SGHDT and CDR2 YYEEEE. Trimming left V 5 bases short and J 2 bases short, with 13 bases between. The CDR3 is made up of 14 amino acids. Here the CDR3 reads CASRHPGRQETQYF. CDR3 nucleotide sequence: TGTGCCAGCAGACACCCGGGACGGCAAGAGACCCAGTACTTC.

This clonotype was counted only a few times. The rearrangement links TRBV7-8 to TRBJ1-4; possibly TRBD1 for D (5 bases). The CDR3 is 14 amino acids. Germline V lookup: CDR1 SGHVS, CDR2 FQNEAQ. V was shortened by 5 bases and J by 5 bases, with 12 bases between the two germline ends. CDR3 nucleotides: TGTGCCAGCAGCCCCGGGACGGCGAATGAAAAACTGTTTTTT. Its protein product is CASSPGTANEKLFF.

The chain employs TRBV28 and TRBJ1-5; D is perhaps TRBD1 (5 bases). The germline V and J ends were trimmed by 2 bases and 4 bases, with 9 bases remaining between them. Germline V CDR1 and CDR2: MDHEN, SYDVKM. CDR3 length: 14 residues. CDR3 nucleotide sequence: TGTGCCAGCAGTTTAGGGGGAACGAATCAGCCCCAGCATTTT. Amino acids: CASSLGGTNQPQHF. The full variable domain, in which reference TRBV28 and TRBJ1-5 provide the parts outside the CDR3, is DVKVTQSSRYLVKRTGEKVFLECVQDMDHENMFWYRQDPGLGLRLIYFSYDVKMKEKGDIPEGYSVSREKKERFSLILESASTNQTSMYLCASSLGGTNQPQHFGDGTRLSIL.

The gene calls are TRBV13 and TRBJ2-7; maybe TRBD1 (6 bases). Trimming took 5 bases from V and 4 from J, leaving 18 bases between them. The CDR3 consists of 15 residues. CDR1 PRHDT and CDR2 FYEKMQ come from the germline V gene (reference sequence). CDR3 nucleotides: TGTGCCAGCAGCCACAGGGAAATCCCATTTTACGAGCAGTACTTC. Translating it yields CASSHREIPFYEQYF.

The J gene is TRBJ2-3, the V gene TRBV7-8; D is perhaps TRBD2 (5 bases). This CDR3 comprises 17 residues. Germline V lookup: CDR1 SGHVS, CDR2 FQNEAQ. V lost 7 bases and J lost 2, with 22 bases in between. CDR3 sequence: CASNSWSSTKNTDTQYF. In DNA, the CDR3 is TGTGCCAGCAACTCTTGGAGCTCGACTAAAAACACAGATACGCAGTATTTT.

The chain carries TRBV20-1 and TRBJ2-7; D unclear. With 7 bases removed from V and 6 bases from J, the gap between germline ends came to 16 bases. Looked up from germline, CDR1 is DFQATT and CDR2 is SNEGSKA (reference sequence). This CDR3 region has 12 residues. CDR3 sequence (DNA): TGCAGTGGAGAGCAGGTCGCCCCCGAGCAGTACTTC. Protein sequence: CSGEQVAPEQYF.

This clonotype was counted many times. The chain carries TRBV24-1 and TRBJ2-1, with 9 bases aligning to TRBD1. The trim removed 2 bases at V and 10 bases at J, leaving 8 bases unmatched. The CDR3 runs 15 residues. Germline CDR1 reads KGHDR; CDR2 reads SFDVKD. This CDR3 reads CATSDSGQGVQEQFF. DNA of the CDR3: TGTGCCACCAGTGATTCGGGACAGGGTGTACAGGAGCAGTTCTTC.